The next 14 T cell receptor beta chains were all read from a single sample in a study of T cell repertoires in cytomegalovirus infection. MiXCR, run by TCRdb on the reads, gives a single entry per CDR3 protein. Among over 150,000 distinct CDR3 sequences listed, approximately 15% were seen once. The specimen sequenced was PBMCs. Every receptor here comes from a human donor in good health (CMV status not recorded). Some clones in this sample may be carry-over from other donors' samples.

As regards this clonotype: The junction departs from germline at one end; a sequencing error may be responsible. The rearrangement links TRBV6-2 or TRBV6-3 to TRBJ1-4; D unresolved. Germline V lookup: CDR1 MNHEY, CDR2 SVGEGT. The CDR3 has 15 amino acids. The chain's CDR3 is CASSYSGATNENLFF. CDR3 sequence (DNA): TGTGCCAGCAGTTACTCGGGAGCAACTAATGAAAATCTGTTTTTT.

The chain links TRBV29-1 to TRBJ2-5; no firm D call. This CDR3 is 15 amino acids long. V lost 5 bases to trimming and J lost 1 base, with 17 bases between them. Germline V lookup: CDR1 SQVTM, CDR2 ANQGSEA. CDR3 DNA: TGCAGCGTTTTATGGTCGGGCGGCCCCCAAGAGACCCAGTACTTC. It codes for CSVLWSGGPQETQYF.

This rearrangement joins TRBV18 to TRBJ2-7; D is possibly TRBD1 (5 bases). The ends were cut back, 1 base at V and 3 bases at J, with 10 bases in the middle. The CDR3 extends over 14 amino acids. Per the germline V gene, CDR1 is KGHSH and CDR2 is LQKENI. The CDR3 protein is CASSPQKGFYEQYF. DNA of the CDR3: TGTGCCAGCTCACCACAAAAGGGGTTCTACGAGCAGTACTTC. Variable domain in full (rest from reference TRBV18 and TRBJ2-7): NAGVMQNPRHLVRRRGQEARLRCSPMKGHSHVYWYRQLPEEGLKFMVYLQKENIIDESGMPKERFSAEFPKEGPSILRIQQVVRGDSAAYFCASSPQKGFYEQYFGPGTRLTVT.

In nucleotides, the CDR3 is TGTGCCAGCAGCCCTCCGGGACAGCGGAACAATGAGCAGTTCTTC. It yields the protein CASSPPGQRNNEQFF. The V gene is TRBV14, the J gene TRBJ2-1, with 7 bases that match TRBD1. Germline-derived CDR1 and CDR2 are SGHDN and FVKESK. The V gene end was trimmed by 4 bases and the J gene end by 5 bases; junction bases not matched to a gene: 8. This CDR3 contains 15 residues. Variable domain in full (rest from reference TRBV14 and TRBJ2-1): EAGVTQFPSHSVIEKGQTVTLRCDPISGHDNLYWYRRVMGKEIKFLLHFVKESKQDESGMPNNRFLAERTGGTYSTLKVQPAELEDSGVYFCASSPPGQRNNEQFFGPGTRLTVL.

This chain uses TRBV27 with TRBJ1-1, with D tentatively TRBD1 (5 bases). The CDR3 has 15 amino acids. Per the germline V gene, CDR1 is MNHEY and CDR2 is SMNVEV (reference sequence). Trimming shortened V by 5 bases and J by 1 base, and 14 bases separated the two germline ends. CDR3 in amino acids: CASSTLREENTEAFF. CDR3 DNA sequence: TGTGCCAGCAGTACCCTCAGGGAGGAGAACACTGAAGCTTTCTTT.

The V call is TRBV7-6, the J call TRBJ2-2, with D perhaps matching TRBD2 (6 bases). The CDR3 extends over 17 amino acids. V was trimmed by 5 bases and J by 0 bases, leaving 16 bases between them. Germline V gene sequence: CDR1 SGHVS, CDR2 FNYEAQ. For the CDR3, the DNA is TGTGCCAGCAGCCGTCCCGGGACTTGTACGAACACCGGGGAGCTGTTTTTT. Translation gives CASSRPGTCTNTGELFF.

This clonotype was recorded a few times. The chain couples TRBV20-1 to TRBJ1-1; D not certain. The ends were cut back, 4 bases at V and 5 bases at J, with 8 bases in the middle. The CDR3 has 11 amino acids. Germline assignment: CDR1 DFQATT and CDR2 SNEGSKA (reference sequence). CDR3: CSANGVTEAFF. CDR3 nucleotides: TGCAGTGCTAATGGGGTAACTGAAGCTTTCTTT.

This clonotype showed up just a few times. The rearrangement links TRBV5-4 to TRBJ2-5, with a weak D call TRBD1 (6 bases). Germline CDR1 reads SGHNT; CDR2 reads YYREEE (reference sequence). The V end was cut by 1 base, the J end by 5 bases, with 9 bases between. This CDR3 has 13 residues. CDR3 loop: CASSLPGVETQYF. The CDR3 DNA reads TGTGCCAGCAGCTTGCCAGGGGTGGAGACCCAGTACTTC.

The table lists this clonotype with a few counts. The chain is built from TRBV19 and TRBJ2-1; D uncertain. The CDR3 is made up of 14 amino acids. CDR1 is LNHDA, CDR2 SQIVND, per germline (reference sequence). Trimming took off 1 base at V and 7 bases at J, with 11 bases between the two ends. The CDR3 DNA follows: TGTGCCAGTAGTATAGCTGGGGAACTTAATGAGCAGTTCTTC. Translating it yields CASSIAGELNEQFF.

The CDR3 bases are TGTGCCAGCAGTTTGGGGGGATCGACGGGGACTGAAGCTTTCTTT. This gives the protein CASSLGGSTGTEAFF. The V call is TRBV12-3 or TRBV12-4, the J call TRBJ1-1, with a possible D match to TRBD1 (5 bases). The CDR3 sequence is 15 residues long. Trimming removed 3 bases at V and 5 bases at J, with 16 bases between.

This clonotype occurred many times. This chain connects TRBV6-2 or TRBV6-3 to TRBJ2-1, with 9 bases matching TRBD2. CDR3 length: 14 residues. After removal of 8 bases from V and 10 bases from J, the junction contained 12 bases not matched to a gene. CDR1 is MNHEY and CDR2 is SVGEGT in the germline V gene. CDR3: CASGRNSGSGEQFF. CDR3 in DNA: TGTGCCAGCGGACGGAATAGCGGGAGTGGGGAGCAGTTCTTC.

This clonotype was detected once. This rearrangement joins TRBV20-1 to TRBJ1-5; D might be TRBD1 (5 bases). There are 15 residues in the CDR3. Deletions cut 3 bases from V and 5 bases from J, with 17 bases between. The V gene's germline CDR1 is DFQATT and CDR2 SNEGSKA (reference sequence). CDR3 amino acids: CSARYHGGGHQPQHF. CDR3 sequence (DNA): TGCAGTGCTAGGTACCATGGGGGTGGGCATCAGCCCCAGCATTTT.

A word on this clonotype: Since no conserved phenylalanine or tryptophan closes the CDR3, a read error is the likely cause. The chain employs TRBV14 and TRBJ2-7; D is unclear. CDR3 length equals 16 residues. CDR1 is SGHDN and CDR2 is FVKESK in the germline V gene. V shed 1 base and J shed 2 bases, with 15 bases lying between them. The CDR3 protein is CASSQGPAARAYEQYL. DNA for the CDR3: TGTGCCAGCAGCCAAGGACCCGCGGCAAGGGCCTACGAGCAGTACCTC.

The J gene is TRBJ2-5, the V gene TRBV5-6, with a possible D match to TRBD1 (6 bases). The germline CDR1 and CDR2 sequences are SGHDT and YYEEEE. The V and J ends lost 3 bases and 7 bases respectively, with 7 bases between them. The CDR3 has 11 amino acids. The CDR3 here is CASSSRGTQYF. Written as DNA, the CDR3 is TGTGCCAGCAGCTCCAGGGGGACCCAGTACTTC.